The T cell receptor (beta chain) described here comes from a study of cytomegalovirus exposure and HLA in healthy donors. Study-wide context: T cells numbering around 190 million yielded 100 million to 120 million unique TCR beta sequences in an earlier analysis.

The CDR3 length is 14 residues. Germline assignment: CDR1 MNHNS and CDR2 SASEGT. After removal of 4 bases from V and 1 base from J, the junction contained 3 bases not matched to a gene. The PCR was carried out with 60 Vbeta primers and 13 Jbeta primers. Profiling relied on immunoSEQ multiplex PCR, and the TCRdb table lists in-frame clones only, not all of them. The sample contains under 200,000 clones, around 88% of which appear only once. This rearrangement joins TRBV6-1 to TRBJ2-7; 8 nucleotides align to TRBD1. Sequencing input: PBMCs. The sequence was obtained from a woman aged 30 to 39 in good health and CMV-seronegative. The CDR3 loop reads CASSADRGSYEQYF. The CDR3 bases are TGTGCCAGCAGTGCAGACAGGGGTTCCTACGAGCAGTACTTC.